The 10 T cell receptor beta chains below were found in one sample sequenced in a study of early T cells in non-severe SARS-CoV-2 infection. TCRdb independently ran MiXCR on the 5' RACE reads; one entry per CDR3 protein. The sample includes roughly 71,000 distinct CDR3 sequences, 13% of them seen just once. The sequencing sample was made of whole blood. The receptors come from an adult who was a healthcare worker with PCR-confirmed SARS-CoV-2 infection or an uninfected control (not recorded which).

This clonotype was seen many times. V and J are TRBV12-3 or TRBV12-4 and TRBJ2-7; TRBD1 aligns across 8 bases. The V and J ends lost 5 bases and 0 bases, in that order; junction bases with no gene match: 15. The CDR3 runs 18 residues. The CDR3 spells CASSRQGTSSLYSYEQYF. The DNA for the CDR3 is TGTGCCAGCAGTCGACAGGGGACCAGCTCTCTTTACTCCTACGAGCAGTACTTC.

This clonotype was seen many times. V and J are TRBV5-5 and TRBJ1-3, with 7 bases aligning to TRBD1. Germline lookup yields CDR1 SGHKS and CDR2 YYEKEE (reference sequence). The trim removed 4 bases at V and 1 base at J, leaving 8 bases unmatched. The CDR3 totals 16 residues. The CDR3 loop reads CASSIAPGQSGNTIYF. In DNA, the CDR3 is TGTGCCAGCAGCATAGCCCCGGGACAGTCTGGAAACACCATATATTTT.

This clonotype turned up a few times. V gene TRBV3-1 combines with J gene TRBJ1-4; 9 bases align to TRBD1. CDR1 LGHDT and CDR2 YNNKEL come from the germline V gene (reference sequence). V shed 6 bases, J shed 3 bases, and the junction held 2 bases outside the gene matches. The length of the CDR3 is 14 residues. The CDR3 reads CASRRQGANEKLFF. The CDR3 DNA reads TGTGCCAGCAGGCGACAGGGGGCTAATGAAAAACTGTTTTTT. Drawing the rest from reference TRBV3-1 and TRBJ1-4, the complete variable domain is DTAVSQTPKYLVTQMGNDKSIKCEQNLGHDTMYWYKQDSKKFLKIMFSYNNKELIINETVPNRFSPKSPDKAHLNLHINSLELGDSAVYFCASRRQGANEKLFFGSGTQLSVL.

This clonotype was counted a few times. V is TRBV9 and J is TRBJ2-1; 11 bases agree with TRBD2. CDR1 and CDR2 from the germline V gene are SGDLS and YYNGEE. CDR3 size: 16 residues. V lost 4 bases to trimming and J lost 4 bases; unmatched junction nucleotides: 7. CDR3 coding DNA: TGTGCCAGCAGCCCTATAGCGGGAGGGCCATACAATGAGCAGTTCTTC. Its translation is CASSPIAGGPYNEQFF.

V usage is TRBV18 and J usage is TRBJ2-5; no clear D. The CDR3 has 13 residues. Germline values: CDR1 KGHSH, CDR2 LQKENI. V shed 2 bases and J shed 5 bases, with 9 bases lying between them. The CDR3 reads CASSPGKTETQYF. CDR3 sequence (DNA): TGTGCCAGCTCACCAGGCAAGACGGAGACCCAGTACTTC.

This clonotype was seen many times. The CDR3 DNA sequence: TGTGCCAGCCAGGATCTCTACGAGCAGTACTTC. Encoded protein: CASQDLYEQYF. The chain combines TRBV7-9 with TRBJ2-7; D gene unclear. This CDR3 contains 11 residues. CDR1 SEHNR and CDR2 FQNEAQ come from the germline V gene (reference sequence). Trimming left V 8 bases short and J 3 bases short, with 8 bases between.

The V gene is TRBV24-1, the J gene TRBJ2-3; TRBD1 might be the D (6 bases). The length of the CDR3 is 16 residues. Trimming pared 3 bases from V and 0 bases from J, leaving 12 bases between. Germline assignment: CDR1 KGHDR and CDR2 SFDVKD. CDR3 in DNA: TGTGCCACCAGTGATACCAGGGGACCCAGCACAGATACGCAGTATTTT. Translating gives CATSDTRGPSTDTQYF.

The J gene is TRBJ2-3, the V gene TRBV14; 9 bases match TRBD2. V trimming: 5 bases; J trimming: 1 base; junction bases outside the gene matches: 7. Germline V gene lookup returns CDR1 SGHDN and CDR2 FVKESK. The CDR3 loop spans 16 amino acids. The CDR3 sequence is CASSWREGLGTDTQYF. Here the CDR3 DNA reads TGTGCCAGCAGCTGGCGGGAGGGCCTAGGCACAGATACGCAGTATTTT.

This clonotype was counted between two and nine times. This is likely a read error, given that the CDR3 carries no conserved phenylalanine or tryptophan at its end. The chain has TRBV15 and TRBJ2-7; D ambiguous. V was clipped by 1 base and J by 3 bases, with 1 base between them. The CDR3 has 11 amino acids. Germline V gene sequence: CDR1 LNHNV, CDR2 YYDKDF (reference sequence). The CDR3 reads CATSRGYEQYS. CDR3 in DNA: TGTGCCACCAGCAGAGGCTACGAGCAGTACTCC.

This clonotype came up many times. The chain recombines TRBV11-2 with TRBJ2-2, with 8 bases identical to TRBD1. Germline CDR1 SGHAT, CDR2 FQNNGV. J gave up 6 bases and V 5 bases, and 2 bases lay outside the gene matches. The CDR3 is made up of 13 amino acids. CDR3 DNA sequence: TGTGCCAGCAGCCTCAGGGGGCCCGGGGAGCTGTTTTTT. Protein: CASSLRGPGELFF.